Listed below are T cell receptor beta chains from one sample, sequenced in a study of blood T cell repertoires in COVID-19. TCRdb keeps only in-frame clones here, not all; method: immunoSEQ multiplex PCR. In the table there are 350,000 to 500,000 clones, roughly 90% of which are singletons. The sample consisted of PBMCs or T cells enriched from blood (not recorded which). The receptors here all came from a woman in her late teens or twenties who had been exposed to COVID-19. Each CDR3 is given with its conserved first and last residue. D genes are given only for firm matches. Only part of the rows carry a size: once, few, many, or a class if the clone is expanded.

abundance | d_gene | j_gene | v_gene | CDR3nt | CDR3aa
. | . | TRBJ2-7 | TRBV29-1 | TGCAGCGTCCCGGGTCGATTTTACGAGCAGTACTTC | CSVPGRFYEQYF
. | TRBD2 | TRBJ2-7 | TRBV29-1 | TGCAGCGTCCAAACTAGCGGGAGCCCCTACGAGCAGTACTTC | CSVQTSGSPYEQYF
. | . | TRBJ2-7 | TRBV4-1 | TGCGCCAGCAGCCAATACCTACCAGAGCAGGGCTACGAGCAGTACTTC | CASSQYLPEQGYEQYF
. | . | TRBJ2-3 | TRBV11-2 | TGTGCCAGCAGCTTAGAGCGGGGTTATACGCAGTATTTT | CASSLERGYTQYF
. | . | TRBJ1-5 | TRBV2 | TGTGCCAGCACCTTACAGAGCAATCAGCCCCAGCATTTT | CASTLQSNQPQHF
. | . | TRBJ2-7 | TRBV7-2 | TGTGCCAGCAGCTTAATCGGCGGAGCCGAGCAGTACTTC | CASSLIGGAEQYF
few | . | TRBJ1-2 | TRBV21-1 | TGTGCCAGCAGCACGAGCTTTTCGGACAGGGGAGGTGGCTACACCTTC | CASSTSFSDRGGGYTF
. | TRBD1 | TRBJ1-2 | TRBV7-8 | TGTGCCAGCAGAGCAGGGGGCGGCTACACCTTC | CASRAGGGYTF
. | . | TRBJ2-1 | TRBV5-1 | TGCGCCAGCAGCCTGAGGCAGAGGTACAATGAGCAGTTCTTC | CASSLRQRYNEQFF
. | . | TRBJ2-7 | TRBV6-5 | TGTGCCAGCTTTGACAAGACCTACGAGCAGTACTTC | CASFDKTYEQYF
few | TRBD2 | TRBJ2-7 | TRBV11-2 | TGTGCCAGCAGCCCCGGGACTAGAGGCTACGAGCAGTACTTC | CASSPGTRGYEQYF
. | TRBD1 | TRBJ2-7 | TRBV2 | TGTGCCAGCAGTGAGCAGGGGGCCACTTTGTACGAGCAGTACTTC | CASSEQGATLYEQYF
. | . | TRBJ2-6 | TRBV28 | TGTGCCAGCCTTAGGGGGGGAGCTCTCTCTGGGGCCAACGTCCTGACTTTC | CASLRGGALSGANVLTF
. | TRBD2 | TRBJ2-1 | TRBV30 | TGTGCCTGGAGTGTAATGGCGGGGGGGAACAATGAGCAGTTCTTC | CAWSVMAGGNNEQFF
. | . | TRBJ1-1 | TRBV27 | TGTGCCAGCCGGCAGGGAGGAACTGAAGCTTTCTTT | CASRQGGTEAFF
. | . | TRBJ1-3 | TRBV18 | TGTGCCAGCTCGCCCGACAGAGTGATTTCTGGAAACACCATATATTTT | CASSPDRVISGNTIYF
. | TRBD1 | TRBJ1-3 | TRBV10-3 | TGTGCCATCAGTGATGGGGGACAGACTGGAAACACCATATATTTT | CAISDGGQTGNTIYF
. | . | TRBJ1-6 | TRBV18 | TGTGCCAGCTCACACTTGGACACCCTTGATAATTCACCCCTCCACTTT | CASSHLDTLDNSPLHF
. | . | TRBJ2-3 | TRBV4-3 | TGCGCCAGCAGCCAAGCGGCAACAGGATACACAGATACGCAGTATTTT | CASSQAATGYTDTQYF
. | TRBD2 | TRBJ2-7 | TRBV27 | TGTGCCAGCAGTTTACGGGGGAGGGCCTACGAGCAGTACTTC | CASSLRGRAYEQYF
once | . | TRBJ1-4 | TRBV28 | TGTGCCAGCAGTTTATATCGGGCAACTAATGAAAAACTGTTTTTT | CASSLYRATNEKLFF
. | TRBD2 | TRBJ2-5 | TRBV28 | TGTGCCAGCAGTTTAACTAGCGGGAGTGTCGAGACCCAGTACTTC | CASSLTSGSVETQYF
. | . | TRBJ1-6 | TRBV5-6 | TGTGCCAGCAGCCCTAGTACGGGGTACCTGTCACCCCTCCACTTT | CASSPSTGYLSPLHF
. | . | TRBJ1-6 | TRBV7-2 | TGTGCCAGCAGCTCAGGGTCCTATAATTCACCCCTCCACTTT | CASSSGSYNSPLHF
. | TRBD2 | TRBJ2-2 | TRBV27 | TGTGCCAGCAGTTTATGGAGGACTAGCGGGAGGGCCGGGGAGCTGTTTTTT | CASSLWRTSGRAGELFF
. | . | TRBJ2-2 | TRBV3-1/TRBV3-2 | TGTGCCAGCAGCCAAGAGACGGGTACCGGGGAGCTGTTTTTT | CASSQETGTGELFF
. | TRBD1 | TRBJ1-2 | TRBV18 | TGTGCCAGCTCACCAAGGGGGGACAGCTCTAACTATGGCTACACCTTC | CASSPRGDSSNYGYTF
. | . | TRBJ1-2 | TRBV19 | TGTGCCAGTAGTATTAACAGATACTATGGCTACACCTTC | CASSINRYYGYTF
. | . | TRBJ2-5 | TRBV4-1 | TGCGCCAGCAGCTCCGAAGGACAGCAAGAGACCCAGTACTTC | CASSSEGQQETQYF
. | TRBD2 | TRBJ2-3 | TRBV13 | TGTGCCAGCAGCTTATTAGCGGGGGGGGGCCCTAGCACAGATACGCAGTATTTT | CASSLLAGGGPSTDTQYF
. | TRBD2 | TRBJ2-3 | TRBV5-4 | TGTGCCAGCAGCCCACGAGCGGGGTACACAGATACGCAGTATTTT | CASSPRAGYTDTQYF
few | . | TRBJ1-2 | TRBV10-3 | TGTGCCATCAGTGAACGTGGCCCTAACTATGGCTACACCTTC | CAISERGPNYGYTF
. | TRBD2 | TRBJ2-3 | TRBV10-3 | TGTGCCATCAGTGAGACTAGCGGGGGAGGGAGCACAGATACGCAGTATTTT | CAISETSGGGSTDTQYF
. | TRBD1 | TRBJ1-2 | TRBV7-2 | TGTGCCAGCAGCTTTCTGGGACAGGGGGCGAATGGCTACACCTTC | CASSFLGQGANGYTF
. | . | TRBJ2-5 | TRBV27 | TGTGCCAGCAGTCCCCAGTACCAAGAGACCCAGTACTTC | CASSPQYQETQYF
. | TRBD1 | TRBJ1-6 | TRBV4-3 | TGCGCCAGCAGCCGGGCAATACCCGGGACAGGGCCCTTAGGTTCACCCCTCCACTTT | CASSRAIPGTGPLGSPLHF
. | . | TRBJ2-7 | TRBV1 | TGCACCAGCAGCCAAGGGAGAAGACAGCCTTACTACGAGCAGTACTTC | CTSSQGRRQPYYEQYF
. | TRBD1 | TRBJ2-6 | TRBV3-1/TRBV3-2 | TGTGCCAGCAGTCCTACTCGACCGGGACAGGGCGTAGCGGGGGCCAACGTCCTGACTTTC | CASSPTRPGQGVAGANVLTF
. | TRBD2 | TRBJ2-7 | TRBV7-9 | TGTGCCAGCAGCAATAGCGGGAGGCGGGAGCAGTACTTC | CASSNSGRREQYF
. | . | TRBJ2-5 | TRBV27 | TGTGCCAGCAGTTTGGGGGGAGGAGAGACCCAGTACTTC | CASSLGGGETQYF
. | . | TRBJ1-6 | TRBV5-1 | TGCGCCAGCCACCAGGGACACTCCTATAATTCACCCCTCCACTTT | CASHQGHSYNSPLHF
once | . | TRBJ2-7 | TRBV28 | TGTGCCAGCAGCTTCTCCTACGAGCAGTACTTC | CASSFSYEQYF
. | TRBD1 | TRBJ1-1 | TRBV6-5 | TGTGCCAGCAGTTTGGGGACAGGGGACACTGAAGCTTTCTTT | CASSLGTGDTEAFF
. | . | TRBJ1-6 | TRBV11-2 | TGTGCCAGCAGCCGTCAGACAGGTCACAATTCACCCCTCCACTTT | CASSRQTGHNSPLHF
. | . | TRBJ1-5 | TRBV5-1 | TGCGCCAGCAGCTTGGGTGAGGGAAGCAATCAGCCCCAGCATTTT | CASSLGEGSNQPQHF
. | TRBD1 | TRBJ2-5 | TRBV18 | TGTGCCAGCTCAGGTCGAGGACAGGCCCGAGGGGGAGAGACCCAGTACTTC | CASSGRGQARGGETQYF
. | . | TRBJ2-7 | TRBV10-1 | TGCGCCAGCAGTGAACAGGGACAACCCTACGAGCAGTACTTC | CASSEQGQPYEQYF
. | TRBD1 | TRBJ2-5 | TRBV7-2 | TGTGCCAGCAGCTTACGGGGACAGGGCTTGGAGACCCAGTACTTC | CASSLRGQGLETQYF
once | TRBD2 | TRBJ2-1 | TRBV11-3 | TGTGCCAGCAGCCTAAGGGGACTAGCGGGAGTCTCGAGGTACAATGAGCAGTTCTTC | CASSLRGLAGVSRYNEQFF
. | TRBD2 | TRBJ2-5 | TRBV4-2 | TGTGCCAGCAGCCGGCTTAGCGGGGGGCCACCACAAGAGACCCAGTACTTC | CASSRLSGGPPQETQYF
. | . | TRBJ1-4 | TRBV9 | TGTGCCAGCAGCGTAGATAGGACAGCCTATGAAAAACTGTTTTTT | CASSVDRTAYEKLFF
. | . | TRBJ2-5 | TRBV7-2 | TGTGCCAGCAGCTTAGATCAGGGAACTGGGGAGACCCAGTACTTC | CASSLDQGTGETQYF
. | TRBD2 | TRBJ2-7 | TRBV7-9 | TGTGCCAGCAGCGTTATGGGACTAGCGAACGAGCAGTACTTC | CASSVMGLANEQYF
once | . | TRBJ2-5 | TRBV5-6 | TGTGCCAGCAGCTTGAGCGTCGTAGCCGGAGGGCCCGTGCCGGACTTC | CASSLSVVAGGPVPDF
many | . | TRBJ2-1 | TRBV11-3 | TGTGCCAGCAGCTTAGAACCCGGACAGCCAGACAATGAGCAGTTCTTC | CASSLEPGQPDNEQFF
few | TRBD1 | TRBJ1-3 | TRBV13 | TGTGCCAGCAGCAGGCCTCAGGGGGCAGGTGGAAACACCATATATTTT | CASSRPQGAGGNTIYF
. | TRBD2 | TRBJ2-1 | TRBV10-1 | TGCGCCAGCAGTGAGCCCCCGGCTAGCGGGAGGGCCTACAATGAGCAGTTCTTC | CASSEPPASGRAYNEQFF